These 27 T cell receptor beta chains were all obtained from the same sample, sequenced in a study of shared clonotypes between healthy human individuals. Repertoires were generated with immunoSEQ multiplex PCR, while TCRdb's copy carries only in-frame clones and drops some. Among under 1 million clones listed, 85% to 95% were seen once. The naive CD8 population came from CD45RO-negative cells selected for CCR7, without terminally differentiated effector memory CD45RA+ cells. The sequencing sample was made of naive CD8+ T cells sorted from blood. Every receptor here comes from a man younger than 45 in good health.

The chain carries TRBV18 and TRBJ2-7; 12 bases are shared with TRBD2. Germline V CDR1 and CDR2: KGHSH, LQKENI. V gave up 2 bases and J gave up 7 bases; unmatched junction bases: 12. The CDR3 covers 17 residues. The CDR3 is CASSPDTSVTSGREQYF. The CDR3 DNA is TGTGCCAGCTCACCAGACACCAGCGTAACTAGCGGGAGGGAGCAGTACTTC.

CDR3 sequence: CASSLETSGVLSGANVLTF. The CDR3 DNA reads as TGTGCCAGCAGCTTAGAGACTAGCGGGGTCCTTTCTGGGGCCAACGTCCTGACTTTC. The chain employs TRBV7-8 and TRBJ2-6; 11 bases map to TRBD2. Germline V lookup: CDR1 SGHVS, CDR2 FQNEAQ. V dropped 1 base and J dropped 1; count of bases not matched to a gene: 6. CDR3 size: 19 residues.

Remarks on this clone: The same CDR3 also results from other DNA sequences found in this sample. The rearrangement uses TRBV5-1 and TRBJ2-7; D possibly uses TRBD1 or TRBD2 (5 bases each). Trimming pared 0 bases from V and 1 base from J, leaving 8 bases between. CDR1 and CDR2 (germline): SGHRS, YFSETQ. The CDR3 runs 14 residues. The CDR3 reads CASSLGDGSYEQYF. CDR3 bases: TGCGCCAGCAGCTTGGGGGACGGGTCCTACGAGCAGTACTTC.

For this clone: Germline and junction disagree at one end, which may indicate a read error. The rearrangement uses TRBV7-7 and TRBJ2-1; maybe TRBD1 (7 bases). This CDR3 comprises 16 residues. Germline V gives CDR1 SSHAT, CDR2 FNYEAQ (reference sequence). The CDR3 spells CASSLEGQGGIGEQFF. The CDR3 DNA reads as TGTGCTAGCAGCTTAGAAGGTCAGGGGGGCATAGGTGAGCAGTTCTTC.

This rearrangement joins TRBV7-2 to TRBJ2-5; D is perhaps TRBD1 (6 bases). This CDR3 comprises 14 residues. The germline V gene encodes CDR1 SGHTA and CDR2 FQGNSA. V was pared by 2 bases and J by 5 bases, with 12 bases between. The CDR3 spells CASSLNRVEETQYF. For the CDR3, the DNA is TGTGCCAGCAGCTTAAACAGGGTTGAGGAGACCCAGTACTTC.

The chain carries TRBV7-6 and TRBJ2-3; D is undetermined. The CDR3 runs to 14 residues. The germline V gene has CDR1 SGHVS and CDR2 FNYEAQ. Trimming took 1 base from V and 4 from J, leaving 9 bases between them. CDR3 region: CASSLEIPPDTQYF. The CDR3 nucleotides read TGTGCCAGCAGCTTAGAGATCCCCCCAGATACGCAGTATTTT.

The CDR3 sequence: CASRPGVPGELFF. In DNA form, the CDR3 reads TGTGCCAGCCGGCCGGGGGTCCCCGGGGAGCTGTTTTTT. This sequence joins TRBV27 and TRBJ2-2, with a weak D call TRBD2 (6 bases). The V and J ends lost 8 bases and 6 bases respectively, with 13 bases between them. Germline values: CDR1 MNHEY, CDR2 SMNVEV (reference sequence). The CDR3 is 13 amino acids.

This clone was counted a single time. J is TRBJ2-7 and V is TRBV7-9; D possibly corresponds to TRBD2 (6 bases). The germline V gene has CDR1 SEHNR and CDR2 FQNEAQ (reference sequence). The CDR3 consists of 14 residues. V lost 0 bases and J 5 bases, leaving 11 bases between the germline ends. CDR3: CASSLAGGIDEQYF. The CDR3 DNA reads TGTGCCAGCAGCTTAGCAGGAGGGATAGACGAGCAGTACTTC. The whole variable domain, remainder taken from reference TRBV7-9 and TRBJ2-7, is DTGVSQNPRHKITKRGQNVTFRCDPISEHNRLYWYRQTLGQGPEFLTYFQNEAQLEKSRLLSDRFSAERPKGSFSTLEIQRTEQGDSAMYLCASSLAGGIDEQYFGPGTRLTVT.

Concerning this clone: The sample holds other DNA sequences that translate to the same CDR3. The chain uses TRBV7-6 and TRBJ2-7; 13 bases agree with TRBD2. The CDR3 runs to 15 residues. Trimming cost V 5 bases and J 2 bases; bases outside gene matches: 3. CDR1 and CDR2 (germline): SGHVS, FNYEAQ. The CDR3 sequence: CASSRGLAGTYEQYF. CDR3 in DNA: TGTGCCAGCAGCAGGGGACTAGCGGGAACCTACGAGCAGTACTTC.

V is TRBV2 and J is TRBJ2-7; D possibly corresponds to TRBD2 (5 bases). Between the trimmed V and J ends, which lost 8 bases and 4 bases, there was a span of 15 bases. This CDR3 has 13 residues. Germline CDR1 and CDR2: SNHLY and FYNNEI. The CDR3: CASLPRGTYEQYF. The CDR3 DNA sequence: TGTGCCAGCTTGCCTCGGGGTACTTACGAGCAGTACTTC.

In this sample, this clone turned up once. Compared with germline, one end of the junction differs, possibly owing to a read error. The chain employs TRBV13 and TRBJ2-1; D call uncertain. CDR1 PRHDT and CDR2 FYEKMQ come from the germline V gene (reference sequence). The CDR3 extends over 16 amino acids. In nucleotides, the CDR3 is TGTGCCAGCAGCGTAGGAGCGACAAAGATAAACAATGAGCAGTTCTTC. Encoded protein: CASSVGATKINNEQFF.

This sequence joins TRBV5-1 and TRBJ2-1; TRBD2 agrees at 13 bases. Per the germline V gene, CDR1 is SGHRS and CDR2 is YFSETQ. This CDR3 has 19 amino acids. V trimming: 4 bases; J trimming: 3 bases; junction bases outside the gene matches: 13. This chain's CDR3 is CASSPIPGLAGLFYNEQFF. CDR3 nucleotides: TGCGCCAGCAGCCCAATTCCGGGACTAGCGGGACTATTCTACAATGAGCAGTTCTTC.

V usage is TRBV7-9 and J usage is TRBJ2-2; the D is unclear. The CDR3 runs 13 residues. Trimming took off 2 bases at V and 7 bases at J, with 8 bases between the two ends. Germline values: CDR1 SEHNR, CDR2 FQNEAQ (reference sequence). Written as DNA, the CDR3 is TGTGCCAGCAGCTTACTAGGTCTCGGGGAGCTGTTTTTT. It yields the protein CASSLLGLGELFF.

This clone appeared once. The chain links TRBV19 to TRBJ2-2, with 11 nucleotides matching TRBD2. The CDR3 sequence is 20 residues long. The V segment lost 4 bases and the J segment 3 bases; nucleotides outside the gene matches: 16. Germline values: CDR1 LNHDA, CDR2 SQIVND (reference sequence). CDR3 sequence reads: CASSTPYRSSGRAHTGELFF. CDR3 coding DNA: TGTGCCAGTAGTACCCCATACCGAAGTAGCGGGAGGGCCCACACCGGGGAGCTGTTTTTT.

The chain employs TRBV10-3 and TRBJ2-5, with 10 nucleotides matching TRBD2. Looked up from germline, CDR1 is ENHRY and CDR2 is SYGVKD. The CDR3 is made up of 14 amino acids. The V segment lost 4 bases and the J segment 7 bases; nucleotides outside the gene matches: 6. The CDR3 bases are TGTGCCATCAGTGGGGCTAGCGGGAGTGGGACCCAGTACTTC. This encodes CAISGASGSGTQYF.

V usage is TRBV19 and J usage is TRBJ2-7; the match to TRBD2 covers 7 bases. V lost 1 base, J lost 2 bases, and 8 bases stayed unmatched. Germline V CDR1 and CDR2: LNHDA, SQIVND (reference sequence). The CDR3 loop spans 16 amino acids. CDR3 amino acids: CASSIGEGLLAYEQYF. The DNA of the CDR3 is TGTGCCAGTAGTATAGGGGAGGGACTTCTTGCCTACGAGCAGTACTTC.

This rearrangement joins TRBV5-1 to TRBJ2-7, with TRBD2 matching 7 bases. V lost 7 bases to trimming and J lost 3 bases; unmatched junction nucleotides: 13. The CDR3 extends over 15 amino acids. Germline V CDR1 and CDR2: SGHRS, YFSETQ. CDR3 sequence reads: CASAHVGASGYEQYF. The CDR3 DNA follows: TGCGCCAGCGCCCACGTAGGGGCTAGCGGCTACGAGCAGTACTTC.

The chain has TRBV19 and TRBJ1-5; the D is unclear. Trimming removed 3 bases at V and 6 bases at J, with 12 bases between. Germline values: CDR1 LNHDA, CDR2 SQIVND (reference sequence). This CDR3 region has 14 residues. The CDR3 DNA follows: TGTGCCAGTAGTATCGGCACATATGGTCAGCCCCAGCATTTT. It is translated as CASSIGTYGQPQHF.

The chain uses TRBV19 and TRBJ2-7, with D perhaps TRBD1 or TRBD2 (6 bases each). CDR3 length: 14 residues. The germline V gene has CDR1 LNHDA and CDR2 SQIVND (reference sequence). V was trimmed by 5 bases and J by 3 bases, leaving 14 bases between them. The CDR3 coding sequence is TGTGCCAGTAGTGTGGGGGGCCTTTTCTACGAGCAGTACTTC. Encoded protein: CASSVGGLFYEQYF.

Remarks on this clone: Sequence at one end of the junction differs from germline and may be a read error. CDR3 protein: CASSETSYSRNTIYF. The CDR3 DNA reads TGTGCCAGCAGTGAGACATCGTACTCTAGAAACACCATATATTTT. The V gene is TRBV2, the J gene TRBJ1-3; D unresolved. The CDR3 contains 15 residues. Germline V gene data show CDR1 as SNHLY and CDR2 as FYNNEI.

The count of this clone is one. The rearrangement joins TRBV28 to TRBJ1-1, with 9 bases matching TRBD1. V dropped 6 bases and J dropped 11; count of bases not matched to a gene: 7. CDR3 size: 12 residues. Germline CDR1 is MDHEN and CDR2 is SYDVKM. The CDR3 sequence is CASRRQGDRAFF. Here the CDR3 DNA reads TGTGCCAGCAGAAGACAGGGGGATCGGGCTTTCTTT.

The chain has TRBV7-6 and TRBJ2-3; 8 nucleotides agree with TRBD1. The junction had 6 bases not matched to a gene; V was cut back by 5 bases and J by 5 bases. CDR1 is SGHVS, CDR2 FNYEAQ, per germline. This CDR3 is 14 amino acids long. DNA for the CDR3: TGTGCCAGCAGCCCTGGACAGGGATTAGATACGCAGTATTTT. It is translated as CASSPGQGLDTQYF.

The chain employs TRBV4-2 and TRBJ2-3; 8 bases fit TRBD1. V gave up 0 bases and J gave up 1 base; unmatched junction bases: 9. There are 18 residues in the CDR3. The germline gives CDR1 LGHNA, CDR2 YNFKEQ. The CDR3 sequence is CASSQEGQGPRRTDTQYF. The DNA for the CDR3 is TGTGCCAGCAGCCAAGAAGGACAGGGACCGAGACGCACAGATACGCAGTATTTT.

This chain links TRBV19 with TRBJ2-1; D is undetermined. V was clipped by 7 bases and J by 3 bases, with 7 bases between them. The germline V gene encodes CDR1 LNHDA and CDR2 SQIVND (reference sequence). The CDR3 consists of 12 residues. The chain's CDR3 is CASKPDYNEQFF. The CDR3 bases are TGTGCCAGTAAACCGGACTACAATGAGCAGTTCTTC. Variable domain in full (rest from reference TRBV19 and TRBJ2-1): DGGITQSPKYLFRKEGQNVTLSCEQNLNHDAMYWYRQDPGQGLRLIYYSQIVNDFQKGDIAEGYSVSREKKESFPLTVTSAQKNPTAFYLCASKPDYNEQFFGPGTRLTVL.

The count of this clone is one. The V gene is TRBV7-2, the J gene TRBJ2-7; TRBD2 might be the D (5 bases). CDR1 and CDR2 (germline): SGHTA, FQGNSA. This CDR3 contains 13 residues. The ends were cut back, 0 bases at V and 7 bases at J, with 10 bases in the middle. The CDR3 DNA sequence: TGTGCCAGCAGCTTAGCCCTCACTAGAGAGCAGTACTTC. This sequence encodes CASSLALTREQYF.

The chain links TRBV7-9 to TRBJ2-3; 7 bases are a match to TRBD1. The CDR3 is 17 amino acids. Trimming at V came to 4 bases and at J to 0 bases, leaving 10 bases not matched to a gene. The germline V gene encodes CDR1 SEHNR and CDR2 FQNEAQ (reference sequence). The CDR3 reads CASSSLGRDSSTDTQYF. In DNA form, the CDR3 reads TGTGCCAGCAGCTCGCTGGGCCGGGACAGCAGCACAGATACGCAGTATTTT.

This chain links TRBV11-2 with TRBJ1-1; D uncertain. Per germline, CDR1 SGHAT and CDR2 FQNNGV. The CDR3 is made up of 13 amino acids. The ends were cut back, 3 bases at V and 9 bases at J, with 14 bases in the middle. The CDR3 sequence: CASSLEHSWQAFF. The CDR3 coding sequence is TGTGCCAGCAGCTTGGAGCACAGCTGGCAAGCTTTCTTT. Combining the CDR3 with reference TRBV11-2 and TRBJ1-1 gives the whole variable domain EAGVAQSPRYKIIEKRQSVAFWCNPISGHATLYWYQQILGQGPKLLIQFQNNGVVDDSQLPKDRFSAERLKGVDSTLKIQPAKLEDSAVYLCASSLEHSWQAFFGQGTRLTVV.